This entry lists 24 T cell receptor beta chains sequenced from one sample in a study of T cells after yellow fever vaccination. TCRdb reanalysed the 5' RACE reads using MiXCR and keeps one entry per CDR3 protein. The sample has around 150,000 distinct CDR3 sequences; about 7% are singletons. The sequences come from CD4+ T cells sorted from PBMCs, collected 5 days after the first yellow fever vaccination. The receptors derive from a man younger than 35 who received the YFV17D yellow fever vaccine.

This clonotype was found many times. The chain recombines TRBV7-2 with TRBJ2-2; D may be TRBD2 (5 bases). The ends were cut back, 5 bases at V and 5 bases at J, with 9 bases in the middle. CDR3 length: 13 residues. Per the germline V gene, CDR1 is SGHTA and CDR2 is FQGNSA. The CDR3 reads CASSGAVTGELFF. The CDR3 nucleotides read TGTGCCAGCAGCGGAGCGGTGACCGGGGAGCTGTTTTTT.

The table lists this clonotype with many counts. CDR3 loop: CASSGKRSFPSTDTQYF. Here the CDR3 DNA reads TGTGCCAGCAGCGGAAAGCGTAGCTTCCCTAGCACAGATACGCAGTATTTT. The rearrangement uses TRBV9 and TRBJ2-3; no clear D. The germline CDR1 and CDR2 sequences are SGDLS and YYNGEE. This CDR3 region has 17 residues. V lost 3 bases to trimming and J lost 0 bases, with 17 bases between them.

In its sample, this clonotype was seen many times. The chain joins TRBV12-3 or TRBV12-4 to TRBJ1-2; no definite D call. The CDR3 is 14 residues long. V was pared by 3 bases and J by 8 bases, with 16 bases between. This CDR3 is CASSFSGGGEGYTF. Here the CDR3 DNA reads TGTGCCAGCAGTTTCTCGGGAGGAGGAGAAGGCTACACCTTC.

This clonotype was seen at least ten times. The J gene is TRBJ1-6, the V gene TRBV7-2; no definite D call. Trimming took off 1 base at V and 5 bases at J, with 15 bases between the two ends. Germline CDR1 is SGHTA and CDR2 is FQGNSA. CDR3 size: 17 residues. The CDR3 DNA reads as TGTGCCAGCAGCTTAGTCGGTTGGAGCCTAGATAATTCACCCCTCCACTTT. It is translated as CASSLVGWSLDNSPLHF.

The table lists this clonotype with many counts. V gene TRBV5-1 combines with J gene TRBJ2-1; D perhaps matches TRBD2 (6 bases). V lost 1 base and J 1 base, leaving 12 bases between the germline ends. Germline CDR1 and CDR2: SGHRS and YFSETQ. CDR3 size: 16 residues. CDR3 amino acids: CASSLSGGISYNEQFF. In DNA form, the CDR3 reads TGCGCCAGCAGCTTGTCCGGGGGAATTTCCTACAATGAGCAGTTCTTC. The full variable domain, completed using reference TRBV5-1 and TRBJ2-1, is KAGVTQTPRYLIKTRGQQVTLSCSPISGHRSVSWYQQTPGQGLQFLFEYFSETQRNKGNFPGRFSGRQFSNSRSEMNVSTLELGDSALYLCASSLSGGISYNEQFFGPGTRLTVL.

Details on this clonotype: This may stem from a read error, because a much larger clone lies one nucleotide away. The V call is TRBV6-2 or TRBV6-3, the J call TRBJ2-3; no clear D. The CDR3 loop spans 12 amino acids. The germline V gene has CDR1 MNHEY and CDR2 SVGEGT. V was shortened by 11 bases and J by 3 bases, with 12 bases between the two germline ends. CDR3 residues: CARTATTDTQYF. The CDR3 nucleotides read TGTGCCCGCACCGCGACGACAGATACGCAGTATTTT.

The CDR3 DNA is TGTGCCAGCAGTTTAGGGTTCGGGGAGCTGTTTTTT. Its translation is CASSLGFGELFF. The rearrangement joins TRBV12-3 or TRBV12-4 to TRBJ2-2; D unclear. Trimming took off 1 base at V and 7 bases at J, with 4 bases between the two ends. This CDR3 has 12 amino acids.

V is TRBV7-3 and J is TRBJ1-2, with TRBD1 identical over 9 bases. Per germline, CDR1 SGHTA and CDR2 FQGTGA. This CDR3 is built from 14 residues. With 4 bases clipped from V and 9 bases from J, the junction kept 9 bases outside the gene matches. CDR3 nucleotide sequence: TGTGCCAGCAGCTGGACGGGACAGGGAGGCAGCTACACCTTC. The encoded protein is CASSWTGQGGSYTF. The whole variable domain, filled in from reference TRBV7-3 and TRBJ1-2, reads GAGVSQTPSNKVTEKGKYVELRCDPISGHTALYWYRQSLGQGPEFLIYFQGTGAADDSGLPNDRFFAVRPEGSVSTLKIQRTERGDSAVYLCASSWTGQGGSYTFGSGTRLTVV.

This clonotype appeared many times. This chain uses TRBV9 with TRBJ1-1; 8 nucleotides agree with TRBD1. The CDR3 consists of 16 residues. The J segment lost 2 bases and the V segment lost 0 bases, leaving 6 bases of the junction unmatched. CDR1 SGDLS and CDR2 YYNGEE come from the germline V gene. The CDR3 bases are TGTGCCAGCAGCGTAGCTATTACAGGGGGAAACACTGAAGCTTTCTTT. Its protein is CASSVAITGGNTEAFF.

This clonotype was seen repeatedly, ten times or more. This chain joins TRBV24-1 and TRBJ2-5; D remains unclear. Per the germline V gene, CDR1 is KGHDR and CDR2 is SFDVKD. V gave up 4 bases and J gave up 5 bases, with 10 bases separating them. The CDR3 loop spans 13 amino acids. As DNA, the CDR3 is TGTGCCACCAGTGAATACCACGGGGAGACCCAGTACTTC. Translating it yields CATSEYHGETQYF.

The gene calls are TRBV4-3 and TRBJ2-7; D might be TRBD1 (5 bases). This CDR3 has 19 amino acids. Germline V lookup: CDR1 LGHNA, CDR2 YSLEER. CDR3 region: CSSSQEETEQIYIDYEQYV. The CDR3 DNA sequence: TGCTCCAGCAGCCAAGAGGAGACAGAACAGATCTACATAGACTACGAGCAGTACGTC.

This chain links TRBV20-1 with TRBJ2-1; the match to TRBD2 covers 8 bases. The V gene's germline CDR1 is DFQATT and CDR2 SNEGSKA (reference sequence). The CDR3 has 15 amino acids. V shed 0 bases, J shed 8 bases, and the junction held 9 bases outside the gene matches. The CDR3 DNA is TGCAGTGCTAGAGACCCCCTCCGGGGGGGCGATGAGCAGTTCTTC. Its translation: CSARDPLRGGDEQFF.

The gene calls are TRBV11-2 and TRBJ2-6; D is ambiguous. The V end lost 3 bases, the J end lost 0 bases, and 21 bases lay between the germline ends. The germline gives CDR1 SGHAT, CDR2 FQNNGV. The CDR3 runs 20 residues. DNA of the CDR3: TGTGCCAGCAGCTTTCGCCCTAGAGTAAACCCTTACTCTGGGGCCAACGTCCTGACTTTC. This encodes CASSFRPRVNPYSGANVLTF.

This clonotype was seen many times. The chain recombines TRBV6-1 with TRBJ1-1; 9 bases fit TRBD1. Germline CDR1 reads MNHNS; CDR2 reads SASEGT. V lost 4 bases and J lost 2; bases outside the gene matches: 5. This CDR3 is 15 amino acids long. DNA of the CDR3: TGTGCCAGCAGTGCTACGGGACAGGGAAACACTGAAGCTTTCTTT. Its protein is CASSATGQGNTEAFF.

The chain employs TRBV20-1 and TRBJ2-2, with D possibly called TRBD1 or TRBD2 (5 bases each). Germline values: CDR1 DFQATT, CDR2 SNEGSKA (reference sequence). This CDR3 has 15 amino acids. V dropped 6 bases and J dropped 0 bases, with 14 bases sitting between them. CDR3 in DNA: TGCAGTGCACCCCTCCGGGGCTCGAACACCGGGGAGCTGTTTTTT. This translates into CSAPLRGSNTGELFF.

This clonotype has a count of ten or more. The chain carries TRBV24-1 and TRBJ2-5; D may correspond to TRBD1 or TRBD2 (6 bases each). Germline-derived CDR1 and CDR2 are KGHDR and SFDVKD. The CDR3 is 14 amino acids. V was shortened by 4 bases and J by 4 bases, with 12 bases between the two germline ends. The CDR3 nucleotides are TGTGCCACCAGTGACCCGAGGGGGGTAGAGACCCAGTACTTC. Protein sequence: CATSDPRGVETQYF.

This clonotype was recorded at least ten times. This chain uses TRBV20-1 with TRBJ2-7; D is unresolved. Looked up from germline, CDR1 is DFQATT and CDR2 is SNEGSKA (reference sequence). The CDR3 covers 13 residues. Deletions cut 2 bases from V and 0 bases from J, with 8 bases between. Written as DNA, the CDR3 is TGCAGTGCTAGACCACTGATCTCCTACGAGCAGTACTTC. It codes for CSARPLISYEQYF.

The table lists this clonotype with a few counts. The chain links TRBV6-1 to TRBJ1-5; unclear D gene. CDR3 length equals 14 residues. Germline assignment: CDR1 MNHNS and CDR2 SASEGT. V was pared by 3 bases and J by 7 bases, with 13 bases between. The CDR3 DNA follows: TGTGCCAGCAGTGATCAACTCAGCGGGCAGCCCCAGCATTTT. As protein: CASSDQLSGQPQHF.

V usage is TRBV20-1 and J usage is TRBJ1-2; D call uncertain. This CDR3 comprises 13 residues. V lost 0 bases to trimming and J lost 5 bases, with 10 bases between them. The V gene's germline CDR1 is DFQATT and CDR2 SNEGSKA (reference sequence). The CDR3 reads CSARDTNKYGYTF. CDR3 sequence (DNA): TGCAGTGCTAGAGATACGAATAAATATGGCTACACCTTC.

This clonotype was found a few times. The chain couples TRBV11-2 to TRBJ1-2; D gene uncertain. This CDR3 is 14 amino acids long. The germline V gene encodes CDR1 SGHAT and CDR2 FQNNGV. V was shortened by 5 bases and J by 7 bases, with 17 bases between the two germline ends. The DNA of the CDR3 is TGTGCCAGCAGCCCATTCTTAGGGCCCTCTGGCTACACCTTC. It yields the protein CASSPFLGPSGYTF.

This clonotype occurred many times. This chain links TRBV6-1 with TRBJ2-1, with TRBD2 matching over 8 bases. The CDR3 contains 16 residues. The ends lost 6 bases at V and 7 bases at J; junction bases unmatched: 14. Germline V gives CDR1 MNHNS, CDR2 SASEGT. CDR3 amino acids: CASSKAGAGGRNEQFF. The CDR3 bases are TGTGCCAGCAGCAAGGCCGGGGCGGGGGGTCGGAATGAGCAGTTCTTC.

This clonotype came up many times. The chain uses TRBV4-2 and TRBJ2-4, with TRBD2 matching over 12 bases. The CDR3 totals 19 residues. The germline V gene has CDR1 LGHNA and CDR2 YNFKEQ. After removal of 0 bases from V and 1 base from J, the junction contained 7 bases not matched to a gene. CDR3 sequence: CASSQETSGSKAAKNIQYF. The CDR3 DNA sequence: TGTGCCAGCAGCCAAGAGACTAGCGGGAGCAAGGCGGCCAAAAACATTCAGTACTTC.

This clonotype was seen ten or more times. The gene calls are TRBV10-3 and TRBJ2-3; 10 positions agree with TRBD1. V was clipped by 4 bases and J by 7 bases; unmatched bases: 8. The CDR3 contains 15 residues. CDR1 and CDR2 (germline): ENHRY, SYGVKD. CDR3 residues: CAISGPGQGRNTQYF. The CDR3 nucleotides are TGTGCCATCAGTGGACCGGGACAGGGGCGAAATACGCAGTATTTT.

This clonotype was seen ten or more times. This chain joins TRBV20-1 and TRBJ1-1, with 9 bases that match TRBD1. The CDR3 covers 14 residues. Per the germline V gene, CDR1 is DFQATT and CDR2 is SNEGSKA (reference sequence). After removal of 5 bases from V and 3 bases from J, the junction contained 7 bases not matched to a gene. The CDR3, as DNA: TGCAGTGCTCACAGGGGGCCAGGGGACACTGAAGCTTTCTTT. Amino acid sequence: CSAHRGPGDTEAFF.